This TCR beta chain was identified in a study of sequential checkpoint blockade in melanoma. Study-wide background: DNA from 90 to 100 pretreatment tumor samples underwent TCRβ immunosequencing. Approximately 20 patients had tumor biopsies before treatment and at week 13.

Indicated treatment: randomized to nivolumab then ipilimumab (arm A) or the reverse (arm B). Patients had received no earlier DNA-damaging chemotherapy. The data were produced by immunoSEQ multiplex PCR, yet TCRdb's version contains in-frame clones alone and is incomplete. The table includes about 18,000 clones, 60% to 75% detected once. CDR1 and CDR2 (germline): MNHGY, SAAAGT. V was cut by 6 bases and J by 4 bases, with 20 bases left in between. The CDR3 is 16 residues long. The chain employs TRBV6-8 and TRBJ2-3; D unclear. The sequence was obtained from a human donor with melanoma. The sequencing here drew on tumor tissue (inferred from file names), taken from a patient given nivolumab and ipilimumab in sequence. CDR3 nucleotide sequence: TGTGCCAGCAGCCCTGGCCGCGGCTCGAACTCAGATACGCAGTATTTT. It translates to CASSPGRGSNSDTQYF.